This entry is about one TCR beta chain. Its antigen is not known. The trim removed 4 bases at V and 8 bases at J, leaving 5 bases unmatched. There are 13 residues in the CDR3. CDR1 and CDR2 (germline): SGHTA, FQGNSA. This record belongs to a study of early T cells in non-severe SARS-CoV-2 infection. The overall study: RNA in bulk from unsorted whole blood was sequenced, and chains were unpaired.

The protocol attached unique molecular identifiers to individual cDNA molecules. TCRdb reanalysed the 5' RACE reads using MiXCR and keeps one entry per CDR3 protein. The sample contains 55,000 to 80,000 distinct CDR3 sequences, approximately 10% of which appear only once. General study findings and limits: VDJdb-based annotation leaned toward anti-spike CD8 responses and missed private and CD4 specificities.

The sequenced material came from whole blood. This clonotype was sampled from an adult who was a healthcare worker with PCR-confirmed SARS-CoV-2 infection or an uninfected control (not recorded which). This sequence joins TRBV7-2 and TRBJ2-1; 7 nucleotides align to TRBD1. The CDR3, as DNA: TGTGCCAGCAGCTATTTAGGGGGCGATGAGCAGTTCTTC. Translation: CASSYLGGDEQFF.